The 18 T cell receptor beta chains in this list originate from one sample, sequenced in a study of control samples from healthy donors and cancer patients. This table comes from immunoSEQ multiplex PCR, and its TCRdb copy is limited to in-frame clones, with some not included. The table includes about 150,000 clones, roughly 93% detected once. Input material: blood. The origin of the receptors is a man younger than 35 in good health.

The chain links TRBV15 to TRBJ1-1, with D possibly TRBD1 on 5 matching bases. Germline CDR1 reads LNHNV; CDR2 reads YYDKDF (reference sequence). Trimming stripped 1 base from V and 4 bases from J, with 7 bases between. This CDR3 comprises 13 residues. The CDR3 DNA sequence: TGTGCCACCAGCAGAGCAGGGACCACTGAAGCTTTCTTT. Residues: CATSRAGTTEAFF.

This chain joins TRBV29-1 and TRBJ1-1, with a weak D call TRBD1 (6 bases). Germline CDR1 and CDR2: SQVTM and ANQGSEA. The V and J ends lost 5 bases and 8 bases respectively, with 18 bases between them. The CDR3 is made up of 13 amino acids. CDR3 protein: CSVSTGLFPEAFF. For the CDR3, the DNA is TGCAGCGTTTCGACAGGCCTGTTTCCCGAAGCTTTCTTT. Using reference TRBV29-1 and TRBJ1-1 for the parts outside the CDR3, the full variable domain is SAVISQKPSRDICQRGTSLTIQCQVDSQVTMMFWYRQQPGQSLTLIATANQGSEATYESGFVIDKFPISRPNLTFSTLTVSNMSPEDSSIYLCSVSTGLFPEAFFGQGTRLTVV.

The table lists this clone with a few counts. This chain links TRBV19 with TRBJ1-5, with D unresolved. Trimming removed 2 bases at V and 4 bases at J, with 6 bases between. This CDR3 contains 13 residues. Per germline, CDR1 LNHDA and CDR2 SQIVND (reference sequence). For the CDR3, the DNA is TGTGCCAGTAGTATACGTACTAATCAGCCCCAGCATTTT. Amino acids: CASSIRTNQPQHF. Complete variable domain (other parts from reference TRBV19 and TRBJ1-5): DGGITQSPKYLFRKEGQNVTLSCEQNLNHDAMYWYRQDPGQGLRLIYYSQIVNDFQKGDIAEGYSVSREKKESFPLTVTSAQKNPTAFYLCASSIRTNQPQHFGDGTRLSIL.

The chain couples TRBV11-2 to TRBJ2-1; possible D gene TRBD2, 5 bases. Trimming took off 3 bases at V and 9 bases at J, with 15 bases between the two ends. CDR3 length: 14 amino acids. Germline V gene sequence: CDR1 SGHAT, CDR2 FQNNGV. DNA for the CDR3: TGTGCCAGCAGCTTGGGTATTGGTGCGGGTGAGCAGTTCTTC. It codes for CASSLGIGAGEQFF.

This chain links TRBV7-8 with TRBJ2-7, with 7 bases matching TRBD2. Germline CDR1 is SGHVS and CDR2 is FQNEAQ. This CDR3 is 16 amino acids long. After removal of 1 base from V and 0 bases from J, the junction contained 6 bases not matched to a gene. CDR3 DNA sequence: TGTGCCAGCAGCTTAGGATTCAGCGGGGTCTCCTACGAGCAGTACTTC. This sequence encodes CASSLGFSGVSYEQYF.

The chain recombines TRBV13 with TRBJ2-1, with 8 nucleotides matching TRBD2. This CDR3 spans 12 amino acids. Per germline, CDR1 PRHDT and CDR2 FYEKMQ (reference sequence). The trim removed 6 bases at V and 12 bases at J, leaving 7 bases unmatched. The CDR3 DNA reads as TGTGCCAGCAGGGAAACTAGCGGTGCGCAGTTCTTC. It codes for CASRETSGAQFF.

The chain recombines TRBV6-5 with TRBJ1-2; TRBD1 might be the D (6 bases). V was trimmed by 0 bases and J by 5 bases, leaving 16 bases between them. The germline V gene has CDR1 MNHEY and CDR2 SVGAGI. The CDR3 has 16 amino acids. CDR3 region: CASSYSTGGFGYGYTF. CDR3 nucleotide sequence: TGTGCCAGCAGTTACTCGACCGGGGGCTTTGGGTATGGCTACACCTTC.

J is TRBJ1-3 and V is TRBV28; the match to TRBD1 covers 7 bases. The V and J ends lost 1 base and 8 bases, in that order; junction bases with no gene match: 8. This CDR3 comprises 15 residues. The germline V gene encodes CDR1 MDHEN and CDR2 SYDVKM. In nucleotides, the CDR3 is TGTGCCAGCAGTTTATTGACAGGGCGGATTGACACCATATATTTT. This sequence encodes CASSLLTGRIDTIYF.

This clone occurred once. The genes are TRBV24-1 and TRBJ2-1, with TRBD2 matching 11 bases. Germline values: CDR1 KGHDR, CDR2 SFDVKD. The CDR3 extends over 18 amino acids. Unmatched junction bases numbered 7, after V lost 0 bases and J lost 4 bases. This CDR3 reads CATSDLASGRTKYNEQFF. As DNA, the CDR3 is TGTGCCACCAGTGATTTGGCTAGCGGGAGGACCAAATACAATGAGCAGTTCTTC.

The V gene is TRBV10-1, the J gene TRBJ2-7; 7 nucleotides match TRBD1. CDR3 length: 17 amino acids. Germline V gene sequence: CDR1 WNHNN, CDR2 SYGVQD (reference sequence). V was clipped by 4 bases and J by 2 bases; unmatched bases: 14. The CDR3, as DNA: TGCGCCAGCAGTGGCCCGGGCTCGGACAGGCAAACCTACGAGCAGTACTTC. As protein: CASSGPGSDRQTYEQYF.

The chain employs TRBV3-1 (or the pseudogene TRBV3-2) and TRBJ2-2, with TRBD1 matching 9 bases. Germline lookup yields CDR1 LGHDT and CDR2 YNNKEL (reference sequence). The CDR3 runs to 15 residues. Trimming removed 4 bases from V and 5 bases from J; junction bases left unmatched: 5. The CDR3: CASSPGTGQTGELFF. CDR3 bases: TGTGCCAGCAGCCCCGGGACAGGGCAGACCGGGGAGCTGTTTTTT.

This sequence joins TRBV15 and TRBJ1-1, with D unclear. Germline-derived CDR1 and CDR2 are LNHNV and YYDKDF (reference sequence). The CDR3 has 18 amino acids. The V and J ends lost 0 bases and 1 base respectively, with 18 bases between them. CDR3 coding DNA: TGTGCCACCAGCAGAGATTCTCGATTTGAGGCCAGGAACACTGAAGCTTTCTTT. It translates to CATSRDSRFEARNTEAFF.

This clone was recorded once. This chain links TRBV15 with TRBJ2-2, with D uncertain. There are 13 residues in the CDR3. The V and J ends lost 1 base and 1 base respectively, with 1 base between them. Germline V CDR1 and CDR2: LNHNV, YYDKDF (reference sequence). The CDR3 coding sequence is TGTGCCACCAGCAGAGTGAACACCGGGGAGCTGTTTTTT. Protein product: CATSRVNTGELFF.

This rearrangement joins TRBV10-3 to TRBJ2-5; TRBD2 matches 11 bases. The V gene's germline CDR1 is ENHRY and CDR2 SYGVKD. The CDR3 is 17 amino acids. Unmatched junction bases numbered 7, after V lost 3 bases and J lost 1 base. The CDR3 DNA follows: TGTGCCATCAGTGATGGCCTGACTAGCGGGGCCCAAGAGACCCAGTACTTC. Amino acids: CAISDGLTSGAQETQYF.

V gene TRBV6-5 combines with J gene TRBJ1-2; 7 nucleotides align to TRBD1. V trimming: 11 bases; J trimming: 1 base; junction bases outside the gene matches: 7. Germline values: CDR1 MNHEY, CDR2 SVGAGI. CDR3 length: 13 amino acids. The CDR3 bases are TGTGCCGTTACAGGGGCCCTTAACTATGGCTACACCTTC. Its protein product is CAVTGALNYGYTF.

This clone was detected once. CDR3 sequence reads: CASSYGAGVRGHEQFF. In DNA, the CDR3 is TGTGCCAGCAGTTATGGGGCGGGAGTTAGGGGGCATGAGCAGTTCTTC. The V call is TRBV6-2 or TRBV6-3, the J call TRBJ2-1; D tentatively reads TRBD1 or TRBD2 (7 bases each). Germline assignment: CDR1 MNHEY and CDR2 SVGEGT. V was pared by 3 bases and J by 8 bases, with 20 bases between. CDR3 length: 16 amino acids.

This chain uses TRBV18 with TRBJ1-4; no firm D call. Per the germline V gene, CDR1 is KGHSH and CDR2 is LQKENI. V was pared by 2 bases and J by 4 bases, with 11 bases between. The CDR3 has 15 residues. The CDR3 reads CASSPFFYSNEKLFF. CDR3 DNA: TGTGCCAGCTCACCATTTTTCTACAGTAATGAAAAACTGTTTTTT.

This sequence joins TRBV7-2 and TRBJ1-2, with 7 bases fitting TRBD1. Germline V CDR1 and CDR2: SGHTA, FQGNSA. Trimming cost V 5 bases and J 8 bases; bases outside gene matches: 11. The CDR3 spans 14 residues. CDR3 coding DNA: TGTGCCAGCAGCCCGTCCGGGACACAGGGGGGCTACACCTTC. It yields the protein CASSPSGTQGGYTF. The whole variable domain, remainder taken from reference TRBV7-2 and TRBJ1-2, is GAGVSQSPSNKVTEKGKDVELRCDPISGHTALYWYRQSLGQGLEFLIYFQGNSAPDKSGLPSDRFSAERTGGSVSTLTIQRTQQEDSAVYLCASSPSGTQGGYTFGSGTRLTVV.